Below, one TCR beta chain is given with its context. As yet, its antigen is unknown. The data originate from a study of long-term antiretroviral therapy in people with HIV. Overall study results and limits: HIV repertoires showed narrower CDR3 length ranges than controls. Specimens of blood were obtained during 2004 to 2017, possibly under older ART regimens.

With survey level as its setting, the immunoSEQ assay was v3.0. Each sample had sequencing targeting roughly 35,000-55,000 T-cell genomes. Clones were read by immunoSEQ multiplex PCR, and TCRdb kept only the in-frame ones, dropping some. The sample holds just over 35,000 clones, approximately 80% seen once. The CDR3 loop spans 15 amino acids. The V gene lost 2 bases and the J gene lost 0 bases, with 7 bases spanning the gap. Germline V gene lookup returns CDR1 KGHSH and CDR2 LQKENI. The specimen comprised unsorted PBMCs, sampled 0.6 years after starting antiretroviral therapy. This sequence joins TRBV18 and TRBJ2-2; no clear D gene. The clonotype comes from a man in his late teens or twenties with HIV. The CDR3 region has the DNA TGTGCCAGCTCACCAACACTCTCGAACACCGGGGAGCTGTTTTTT. Translated: CASSPTLSNTGELFF.